One T cell receptor (beta chain) is described in this entry. The source of the sample is a study of T cell responses to AZD1222 COVID-19 vaccine. Method: immunoSEQ multiplex PCR; TCRdb's copy keeps in-frame clones and lacks some. The sample has about 130,000 clones, 89% seen once. The sample consisted of peripheral blood, taken on day 0 of AZD1222 vaccination. This TCR came from an adult in good health.

In DNA form, the CDR3 reads TGTGCCAGCAGTCCCCCCCAGGGGGATGGCTACACCTTC. Residues: CASSPPQGDGYTF. The V gene is TRBV28, the J gene TRBJ1-2; 7 bases fit TRBD1. V lost 5 bases, J lost 6 bases, and 6 bases stayed unmatched. The CDR3 is 13 amino acids. The V gene's germline CDR1 is MDHEN and CDR2 SYDVKM.